This TCR beta chain was identified in a study of T cell responses to AZD1222 COVID-19 vaccine. Study-wide findings and caveats: Unmutated variant regions reportedly attract nearly half of all spike-specific TCRs. Regions 160-218 and 743-854 dominated among vaccine-associated CD4 TCRs spanning spike. White British ancestry dominated among donors, who included more females, and clonal diversity was possibly underestimated.

Method: immunoSEQ multiplex PCR; TCRdb's copy keeps in-frame clones and lacks some. This table has fewer than 110,000 clones, under 95% appearing once. As to this clone: The target antigen is unknown.

The V end was cut by 2 bases, the J end by 4 bases, with 12 bases between. The CDR3 is 15 residues long. Germline V CDR1 and CDR2: KGHSH, LQKENI. This receptor was identified in an adult in good health. The chain has TRBV18 and TRBJ1-3, with D possibly matching TRBD1 (6 bases). Source: peripheral blood, taken on day 0 of AZD1222 vaccination. The CDR3, as DNA: TGTGCCAGCTCACCAACTTTGGACAGCGGAAACACCATATATTTT. Its translation: CASSPTLDSGNTIYF.